This T cell receptor beta chain was identified during a study of CD8+ T cells in alopecia areata. Worth noting for this clone: Its cognate antigen is unknown.

Following extraction, RNA underwent reverse transcription to cDNA, which served as the sequencing template. Libraries were prepared by immunoSEQ multiplex PCR; TCRdb keeps only in-frame clonotypes and omits some of them. The top ten clones hold 5.7% of a sample with 120,000 or so clones, approximately 57% of them seen once. As for treatment: oral pan-JAK inhibitor, 5-10 mg twice daily. Study-level results: An increase in clonality over normal scalp was evident in lesional scalp, especially alopecia totalis/universalis.

The source material was CD4+ T cells sorted from blood, sampled at week 4, from a patient treated with tofacitinib. This TCR was recovered from a human donor with alopecia areata.

This CDR3 reads CASSLAGRTIGYTF. DNA of the CDR3: TGTGCCAGCAGCTTAGCTGGGAGAACTATTGGCTACACCTTC. This chain links TRBV7-9 with TRBJ1-2; D is unclear. This CDR3 is built from 14 residues. Germline V gene lookup returns CDR1 SEHNR and CDR2 FQNEAQ (reference sequence). Trimming took 0 bases from V and 7 from J, leaving 12 bases between them.